This TCR beta chain was recorded in a study of CD8 T cells in Susac syndrome. Random-hexamer reverse transcription was applied to roughly 0.5 to 1 ug RNA. TCRdb fed the immunoSEQ multiplex PCR reads into MiXCR, producing one record per CDR3 protein. The table shows under 350,000 distinct CDR3 sequences, with about 91% occurring only once. This clonotype was found a few times. This CDR3 is built from 10 residues. Germline assignment: CDR1 SEHNR and CDR2 FQNEAQ (reference sequence). Trimming shortened V by 9 bases and J by 6 bases, and 6 bases separated the two germline ends. This TCR derives from a human donor with multiple sclerosis. V is TRBV7-9 and J is TRBJ2-1; D is undetermined. Sequencing was performed on CD4+ T cells from PBMCs. The CDR3 here is CASSPNEQFF. The CDR3 DNA is TGTGCCAGTTCGCCCAATGAGCAGTTCTTC.